What follows are 24 T cell receptor beta chains derived from one specimen sequenced in a study of T cell responses to AZD1222 COVID-19 vaccine. Only in-frame clones appear in the TCRdb table, and some are missing; sequencing was by immunoSEQ multiplex PCR. The table has some 140,000 clones, about 90% seen once. The sample here was peripheral blood, taken on day 0 of AZD1222 vaccination. These receptors came from an adult in good health.

CDR3 loop: CASGQYNQPQHF. The CDR3 DNA sequence: TGTGCTTCCGGACAGTACAATCAGCCCCAGCATTTT. The chain carries TRBV30 and TRBJ1-5, with a tentative D call TRBD1 (6 bases). CDR3 size: 12 residues. Looked up from germline, CDR1 is GTSNPN and CDR2 is SVGIG (reference sequence). The entire variable domain, with the rest obtained from reference TRBV30 and TRBJ1-5, is as follows: SQTIHQWPATLVQPVGSPLSLECTVEGTSNPNLYWYRQAAGRGLQLLFYSVGIGQISSEVPQNLSASRPQDRQFILSSKKLLLSDSGFYLCASGQYNQPQHFGDGTRLSIL.

The chain is built from TRBV7-3 and TRBJ2-7; 9 bases are shared with TRBD1. From germline, CDR1 is SGHTA and CDR2 FQGTGA. V trimming: 5 bases; J trimming: 7 bases; junction bases outside the gene matches: 9. The CDR3 covers 14 residues. The CDR3, as DNA: TGTGCCAGCAGCCCCGGGACAGGGATTGGGGAGCAGTACTTC. Residues: CASSPGTGIGEQYF.

The V and J genes are TRBV6-5 and TRBJ2-1; D possibly corresponds to TRBD2 (5 bases). CDR3 length equals 14 residues. Germline CDR1 is MNHEY and CDR2 is SVGAGI. V was shortened by 7 bases and J by 0 bases, with 10 bases between the two germline ends. CDR3 nucleotides: TGTGCCAGCAACTGGGAGAGCTCCTACAATGAGCAGTTCTTC. Amino acid sequence: CASNWESSYNEQFF.

The gene calls are TRBV19 and TRBJ1-1; D remains unclear. CDR1 and CDR2 from the germline V gene are LNHDA and SQIVND (reference sequence). The CDR3 is 13 amino acids. V was cut by 6 bases and J by 1 base, with 9 bases left in between. This CDR3 is CASSITENTEAFF. CDR3 in DNA: TGTGCCAGTAGCATAACAGAGAACACTGAAGCTTTCTTT.

The chain links TRBV6-2 or TRBV6-3 to TRBJ2-7; D gene ambiguous. CDR1 MNHEY and CDR2 SVGEGT come from the germline V gene. The CDR3 contains 14 residues. Trimming removed 2 bases from V and 7 bases from J, with 15 bases in between. CDR3 residues: CASSYDRVYYEQYF. CDR3 in DNA: TGTGCCAGCAGTTACGATCGGGTCTACTATGAGCAGTACTTC.

V and J are TRBV7-3 and TRBJ2-5; 7 nucleotides match TRBD2. V lost 5 bases and J lost 4; bases outside the gene matches: 16. Germline V lookup: CDR1 SGHTA, CDR2 FQGTGA. The CDR3 is 17 amino acids. Written as DNA, the CDR3 is TGTGCCAGCAGCAGGAGCTCGGGTCCGGGAGGTGGAGAGACCCAGTACTTC. It specifies CASSRSSGPGGGETQYF.

The chain joins TRBV7-2 to TRBJ2-3, with D unresolved. The germline V gene encodes CDR1 SGHTA and CDR2 FQGNSA. The germline V and J ends were trimmed by 5 bases and 2 bases, with 14 bases remaining between them. This CDR3 is 15 amino acids long. The CDR3 coding sequence is TGTGCCAGCAGCCCGCGCGGAGCGCTCACAGATACGCAGTATTTT. Residues: CASSPRGALTDTQYF.

This chain joins TRBV12-3 or TRBV12-4 and TRBJ2-1, with no clear D. V gave up 6 bases and J gave up 8 bases, with 8 bases separating them. The CDR3 spans 11 residues. This CDR3 is CASRSSYEQFF. For the CDR3, the DNA is TGTGCCAGCAGATCTAGTTATGAGCAGTTCTTC.

A single count supports this clone. The chain employs TRBV19 and TRBJ2-6, with 7 bases aligning to TRBD1. V trimming: 5 bases; J trimming: 0 bases; junction bases outside the gene matches: 1. CDR3 length equals 15 residues. CDR1 and CDR2 (germline): LNHDA, SQIVND (reference sequence). The CDR3 spells CASSYRGSGANVLTF. The CDR3 DNA reads TGTGCCAGTAGTTACAGGGGCTCTGGGGCCAACGTCCTGACTTTC.

The chain carries TRBV4-3 and TRBJ2-7; the match to TRBD2 covers 11 bases. Germline CDR1 and CDR2: LGHNA and YSLEER. Trimming removed 0 bases from V and 0 bases from J; junction bases left unmatched: 4. The CDR3 totals 17 residues. The CDR3 region is CASSQDSTSGSSYEQYF. The CDR3 nucleotides are TGCGCCAGCAGCCAAGATTCTACTAGCGGGAGCTCCTACGAGCAGTACTTC.

The rearrangement uses TRBV20-1 and TRBJ2-5; no definite D call. The CDR3 runs 11 residues. Trimming stripped 0 bases from V and 5 bases from J, with 4 bases between. The germline V gene encodes CDR1 DFQATT and CDR2 SNEGSKA (reference sequence). Here the CDR3 reads CSARDGETQYF. CDR3 in DNA: TGCAGTGCTAGAGATGGGGAGACCCAGTACTTC.

The chain is built from TRBV27 and TRBJ1-2; 9 nucleotides align to TRBD1. This CDR3 has 14 residues. J lost 7 bases, V lost 10 bases, and 13 bases had no gene match. CDR1 and CDR2 (germline): MNHEY, SMNVEV (reference sequence). The CDR3 nucleotides are TGTGCCACTGCTACGGGACAGGGATTGGGTGGCTACACCTTC. Residues: CATATGQGLGGYTF.

The chain uses TRBV9 and TRBJ2-3; 7 bases are a match to TRBD2. CDR1 SGDLS and CDR2 YYNGEE come from the germline V gene. This CDR3 has 12 residues. V trimming: 3 bases; J trimming: 6 bases; junction bases outside the gene matches: 1. The CDR3 nucleotides are TGTGCCAGCAGCGCCGGGGGGGATACGCAGTATTTT. This encodes CASSAGGDTQYF.

This CDR3 reads CASSESSGGEETQYF. CDR3 DNA sequence: TGTGCCAGCAGTGAATCGTCAGGGGGCGAAGAGACCCAGTACTTC. This chain joins TRBV25-1 and TRBJ2-5, with 8 bases fitting TRBD1. CDR3 length: 15 residues. V was pared by 1 base and J by 3 bases, with 4 bases of the junction left unmatched. Germline V lookup: CDR1 MGHDK, CDR2 SYGVNS.

This chain uses TRBV4-2 with TRBJ2-5; maybe TRBD2 (6 bases). Germline CDR1 is LGHNA and CDR2 is YNFKEQ. This CDR3 has 15 amino acids. The V end was cut by 0 bases, the J end by 5 bases, with 13 bases between. The CDR3 spells CASSQDSGEVETQYF. For the CDR3, the DNA is TGTGCCAGCAGCCAAGACTCCGGGGAGGTTGAGACCCAGTACTTC.

The CDR3, as DNA: TGCGCCAGCAGCCAAGACCAAGGTCGGGGGTGGAACACTGAAGCTTTCTTT. Its protein is CASSQDQGRGWNTEAFF. V and J are TRBV4-1 and TRBJ1-1; possibly TRBD1 for D (5 bases). V dropped 0 bases and J dropped 1 base, with 15 bases sitting between them. The CDR3 totals 17 residues. Looked up from germline, CDR1 is MGHRA and CDR2 is YSYEKL.

This clone was seen once. The chain has TRBV27 and TRBJ1-5; possible D gene TRBD1, 5 bases. Per germline, CDR1 MNHEY and CDR2 SMNVEV (reference sequence). The CDR3 extends over 15 amino acids. The V gene lost 5 bases and the J gene lost 9 bases, with 20 bases spanning the gap. As DNA, the CDR3 is TGTGCCAGCAGTCCAGGGACGGGACGAGTTCGGCCCCAGCATTTT. Its translation: CASSPGTGRVRPQHF.

The rearrangement links TRBV6-5 to TRBJ1-2, with TRBD1 matching over 7 bases. The V and J ends lost 6 bases and 6 bases, in that order; junction bases with no gene match: 4. The CDR3 loop spans 12 amino acids. CDR1 and CDR2 from the germline V gene are MNHEY and SVGAGI. The DNA of the CDR3 is TGTGCCAGCAGGACAGGGTCAGATGGCTACACCTTC. This codes for CASRTGSDGYTF.

The chain carries TRBV3-1 (or the pseudogene TRBV3-2) and TRBJ2-7; 11 bases agree with TRBD2. From germline, CDR1 is LGHDT and CDR2 YNNKEL (reference sequence). The CDR3 is 15 residues long. V shed 6 bases, J shed 1 base, and the junction held 5 bases outside the gene matches. This CDR3 is CASSTSGSSSYEQYF. CDR3 coding DNA: TGTGCCAGCAGTACTAGCGGGAGTTCGTCCTACGAGCAGTACTTC.

V and J are TRBV6-5 and TRBJ1-1, with a weak D call TRBD1 (6 bases). The germline V and J ends were trimmed by 8 bases and 6 bases, with 16 bases remaining between them. The CDR3 contains 13 residues. Looked up from germline, CDR1 is MNHEY and CDR2 is SVGAGI. This CDR3 is CASQGKGVAEAFF. The CDR3 DNA follows: TGTGCCAGCCAGGGGAAGGGGGTCGCTGAAGCTTTCTTT.

The sample holds one count of this clone. The chain is built from TRBV6-5 and TRBJ1-1; D ambiguous. Trimming removed 2 bases from V and 11 bases from J, with 9 bases in between. The CDR3 is 11 amino acids. CDR1 and CDR2 (germline): MNHEY, SVGAGI. For the CDR3, the DNA is TGTGCCAGCAGTTACGGGAATTGGGCTTTCTTT. Protein product: CASSYGNWAFF.

The rearrangement links TRBV14 to TRBJ1-1; no firm D call. Germline values: CDR1 SGHDN, CDR2 FVKESK. CDR3 length equals 11 residues. Trimming removed 0 bases at V and 11 bases at J, with 7 bases between. The CDR3 bases are TGTGCCAGCAGCCAAGATAGGCAGGCTTTCTTT. Translating it yields CASSQDRQAFF.

The chain combines TRBV4-3 with TRBJ2-5; a weak D match, TRBD1 (6 bases). The V end was cut by 6 bases, the J end by 5 bases, with 13 bases between. The CDR3 extends over 13 amino acids. Germline V CDR1 and CDR2: LGHNA, YSLEER. Here the CDR3 reads CASSQGPEETQYF. The CDR3 nucleotides are TGCGCCAGCAGTCAGGGGCCTGAGGAGACCCAGTACTTC.

V is TRBV30 and J is TRBJ1-6; possible D gene TRBD1, 5 bases. Trimming removed 3 bases from V and 3 bases from J, with 18 bases in between. The CDR3 is 17 amino acids. Germline CDR1 reads GTSNPN; CDR2 reads SVGIG (reference sequence). This CDR3 reads CAWRNNRKNRYNSPLHF. The CDR3 coding sequence is TGTGCCTGGAGGAATAACAGGAAGAACCGCTATAATTCACCCCTCCACTTT.